These T cell receptor beta chains were read from a single sample in a study of blood T cell repertoires in COVID-19. This table comes from immunoSEQ multiplex PCR, and its TCRdb copy is limited to in-frame clones, with some not included. The sample yields approximately 98,000 clones, over 75% seen once. The specimen sequenced was peripheral blood. These receptors came from a human donor in a cohort sampled during active COVID-19. CDR3s include the opening cysteine and the closing phenylalanine or tryptophan. D genes are given only for firm matches. Only part of the rows carry a size: once, few, many, or a class if the clone is expanded.

J | D | size | V | CDR3 | DNA
TRBJ2-1 | NA | NA | TRBV3-1/TRBV3-2 | CASSHLQEEGLGLFF | TGTGCCAGCAGCCATCTCCAGGAGGAGGGACTTGGGCTGTTCTTC
TRBJ2-7 | NA | NA | TRBV6-5 | CASRGAVVSYEQYF | TGTGCCAGCAGGGGGGCTGTGGTCTCCTACGAGCAGTACTTC
TRBJ2-7 | NA | NA | TRBV5-8 | CASSRGSGYEQYF | TGTGCCAGCAGCCGTGGGTCGGGCTACGAGCAGTACTTC
TRBJ2-1 | TRBD1 | NA | TRBV28 | CASNTGTGFRNEQFF | TGTGCCAGTAACACCGGGACAGGGTTTCGCAATGAGCAGTTCTTC
TRBJ2-1 | NA | NA | TRBV9 | CASSLRPSGSSYNEQFF | TGTGCCAGCAGCCTCAGGCCCAGCGGGTCCTCCTACAATGAGCAGTTCTTC
TRBJ1-2 | TRBD1 | NA | TRBV6-4 | CASSEGGAGYGYTF | TGTGCCAGCAGTGAAGGGGGCGCCGGCTATGGCTACACCTTC
TRBJ2-1 | TRBD2 | NA | TRBV27 | CASSFLAGGLYNEQFF | TGTGCCAGCAGTTTTCTAGCGGGGGGGCTCTACAATGAGCAGTTCTTC
TRBJ1-1 | NA | NA | TRBV14 | CASSLSINTEAFF | TGTGCCAGCAGCCTCAGTATAAACACTGAAGCTTTCTTT
TRBJ1-2 | NA | NA | TRBV5-6 | CASSIDRNYGYTF | TGTGCCAGCAGCATCGACAGGAACTATGGCTACACCTTC
TRBJ2-3 | TRBD2 | NA | TRBV11-2 | CASSFTRGGDTQYF | TGTGCCAGCAGCTTTACTCGGGGGGGAGATACGCAGTATTTT
TRBJ1-1 | NA | NA | TRBV5-1 | CASSLQPNTEAFF | TGCGCCAGTAGTTTACAGCCGAACACTGAAGCTTTCTTT
TRBJ2-7 | TRBD1 | NA | TRBV10-3 | CAISEEWTGSYEQYF | TGTGCCATCAGTGAGGAGTGGACAGGATCCTACGAGCAGTACTTC
TRBJ2-1 | TRBD2 | NA | TRBV9 | CASSVGGGRSNEQFF | TGTGCCAGCAGCGTAGGGGGGGGACGTAGCAATGAGCAGTTCTTC
TRBJ1-3 | NA | few | TRBV2 | CASSDDKAGGNTIYF | TGTGCCAGCAGTGACGACAAGGCAGGAGGAAACACCATATATTTT
TRBJ1-6 | TRBD1 | NA | TRBV28 | CASSSPRYRGNNSPLHF | TGTGCCAGCAGTTCCCCGCGATACAGGGGTAATAATTCACCCCTCCACTTT
TRBJ2-1 | TRBD1 | NA | TRBV2 | CATLRDRGYNEQFF | TGTGCCACATTAAGAGACAGGGGTTACAATGAGCAGTTCTTC
TRBJ1-1 | TRBD1 | NA | TRBV28 | CATRPRGQGLTEAFF | TGTGCCACCCGTCCAAGGGGACAGGGGCTCACTGAAGCTTTCTTT
TRBJ1-3 | TRBD1 | NA | TRBV5-1 | CASSGTGALSGNTIYF | TGCGCCAGCAGCGGGACAGGGGCCCTCTCTGGAAACACCATATATTTT
TRBJ2-2 | NA | NA | TRBV6-5 | CASSYSRNTGELFF | TGTGCCAGCAGTTACTCGCGGAACACCGGGGAGCTGTTTTTT
TRBJ1-2 | TRBD1 | NA | TRBV12-3/TRBV12-4 | CASSKGAGGYTF | TGTGCCAGCAGTAAGGGGGCAGGTGGCTACACCTTC
TRBJ2-7 | TRBD1 | NA | TRBV30 | CAWAQGYEQYF | TGTGCCTGGGCACAGGGGTACGAGCAGTACTTC
TRBJ2-2 | TRBD2 | NA | TRBV19 | CASRSGRASELFF | TGTGCCAGTAGAAGCGGGAGGGCCAGCGAGCTGTTTTTT
TRBJ2-5 | NA | once | TRBV2 | CASSEQGSQETQYF | TGTGCCAGCAGTGAGCAGGGGAGCCAAGAGACCCAGTACTTC
TRBJ1-2 | TRBD1 | NA | TRBV5-1 | CASSSGQGDYTF | TGCGCCAGCAGCTCCGGACAGGGCGACTACACCTTC
TRBJ2-7 | NA | NA | TRBV9 | CASSHPAASVGGEQYF | TGTGCCAGCAGCCACCCGGCGGCCTCTGTCGGCGGTGAGCAGTACTTC
TRBJ2-1 | NA | NA | TRBV11-2 | CASSFSGTSFSEQFF | TGTGCCAGCAGCTTCTCCGGGACAAGCTTTAGCGAGCAGTTCTTC
TRBJ2-7 | NA | NA | TRBV28 | CASSYPGYEQYF | TGTGCCAGCAGTTACCCGGGCTACGAGCAGTACTTC
TRBJ1-2 | TRBD1 | NA | TRBV9 | CASSGQGLPNYGYTF | TGTGCCAGCAGCGGACAGGGCTTGCCTAACTATGGCTACACCTTC
TRBJ2-7 | NA | NA | TRBV7-2 | CASSSIQGYEQYF | TGTGCCAGCAGCTCTATTCAGGGCTACGAGCAGTACTTC